Below are 15 T cell receptor beta chains sequenced from a single sample in a study of T cell responses to AZD1222 COVID-19 vaccine. Here immunoSEQ multiplex PCR was the method, and the copy in TCRdb shows in-frame clones only, minus some. This sample carries about 120,000 clones, 85% to 90% of them seen once, and the ten largest clones take 20% to 25%. This material consisted of peripheral blood, taken on day 0 of AZD1222 vaccination. The receptors here all came from an adult in good health.

A few counts support this clone. V is TRBV9 and J is TRBJ1-5; D not certain. V lost 3 bases, J lost 6 bases, and 10 bases lay in between. CDR1 and CDR2 from the germline V gene are SGDLS and YYNGEE. The CDR3 totals 13 residues. The CDR3 DNA reads TGTGCCAGCAGCGCAGTTATGGGTCAGCCCCAGCATTTT. It yields the protein CASSAVMGQPQHF. The variable domain in full, with the rest retrieved from reference TRBV9 and TRBJ1-5, is DSGVTQTPKHLITATGQRVTLRCSPRSGDLSVYWYQQSLDQGLQFLIQYYNGEERAKGNILERFSAQQFPDLHSELNLSSLELGDSALYFCASSAVMGQPQHFGDGTRLSIL.

The rearrangement uses TRBV2 and TRBJ2-1, with a possible D match to TRBD1 (6 bases). Germline lookup yields CDR1 SNHLY and CDR2 FYNNEI. CDR3 length: 15 amino acids. Trimming took off 4 bases at V and 0 bases at J, with 10 bases between the two ends. The CDR3 here is CASSGDTLSYNEQFF. In nucleotides, the CDR3 is TGTGCCAGCAGTGGGGACACGCTCTCCTACAATGAGCAGTTCTTC.

This clone appeared a few times. V gene TRBV19 combines with J gene TRBJ1-4; 7 positions agree with TRBD1. The CDR3 sequence is 15 residues long. V dropped 3 bases and J dropped 5; count of bases not matched to a gene: 6. Germline CDR1 is LNHDA and CDR2 is SQIVND (reference sequence). Here the CDR3 DNA reads TGTGCCAGTAGTATCGGCGGGACAGCGAATGAAAAACTGTTTTTT. Translation: CASSIGGTANEKLFF.

The chain is built from TRBV4-1 and TRBJ1-2; no firm D call. CDR3 length equals 15 residues. Trimming took 0 bases from V and 4 from J, leaving 12 bases between them. Germline V gene data show CDR1 as MGHRA and CDR2 as YSYEKL. CDR3 sequence (DNA): TGCGCCAGCAGCCAAGATAGCGAGTATAGCTATGGCTACACCTTC. Translation gives CASSQDSEYSYGYTF.

This sequence joins TRBV19 and TRBJ1-1; maybe TRBD1 (5 bases). Germline V gene data show CDR1 as LNHDA and CDR2 as SQIVND (reference sequence). Trimming removed 6 bases from V and 5 bases from J, with 16 bases in between. This CDR3 region has 14 residues. Written as DNA, the CDR3 is TGTGCCAGTAGGGGACGTCTAGGTGGGACTGAAGCTTTCTTT. Its translation: CASRGRLGGTEAFF.

The chain joins TRBV11-2 to TRBJ1-1; TRBD1 is a possible D gene (6 bases). The CDR3 length is 13 residues. V lost 4 bases to trimming and J lost 4 bases, with 10 bases between them. Germline-derived CDR1 and CDR2 are SGHAT and FQNNGV. The CDR3 reads CASSWGHFTEAFF. For the CDR3, the DNA is TGTGCCAGCAGCTGGGGACATTTCACTGAAGCTTTCTTT.

The V and J genes are TRBV29-1 and TRBJ1-1; unclear D gene. CDR3 length: 11 amino acids. Germline values: CDR1 SQVTM, CDR2 ANQGSEA. The ends were cut back, 4 bases at V and 2 bases at J, with 5 bases in the middle. CDR3 DNA: TGCAGCGTTGTACCCAACACTGAAGCTTTCTTT. As protein: CSVVPNTEAFF.

The chain joins TRBV24-1 to TRBJ2-3, with D uncertain. V was trimmed by 4 bases and J by 0 bases, leaving 4 bases between them. CDR1 and CDR2 from the germline V gene are KGHDR and SFDVKD. This CDR3 spans 13 amino acids. The CDR3: CATSEDSTDTQYF. DNA for the CDR3: TGTGCCACCAGTGAGGACAGCACAGATACGCAGTATTTT.

The V call is TRBV5-8, the J call TRBJ1-6; D is possibly TRBD1 (6 bases). Germline CDR1 is SGHTS and CDR2 is YDEGEE. The V gene lost 2 bases and the J gene lost 7 bases, with 10 bases spanning the gap. The CDR3 has 14 amino acids. The chain's CDR3 is CASSFDRNNSPLHF. The CDR3 nucleotides are TGTGCCAGCAGCTTCGACAGGAACAATTCACCCCTCCACTTT. Based on the CDR3 plus reference TRBV5-8 and TRBJ1-6, the full variable domain is EAGVTQSPTHLIKTRGQQATLRCSPISGHTSVYWYQQALGLGLQFLLWYDEGEERNRGNFPPRFSGRQFPNYSSELNVNALELEDSALYLCASSFDRNNSPLHFGNGTRLTVT.

The CDR3 DNA reads as TGTGCCAGCAGCGGAGGGGGGTCGCATTCACCCCTCCACTTT. Protein: CASSGGGSHSPLHF. V is TRBV13 and J is TRBJ1-6; D perhaps matches TRBD1 (6 bases). The CDR3 totals 14 residues. V gave up 5 bases and J gave up 8 bases, with 13 bases separating them. CDR1 and CDR2 from the germline V gene are PRHDT and FYEKMQ (reference sequence).

The V and J genes are TRBV27 and TRBJ2-3, with a tentative D call TRBD1 (6 bases). The CDR3 consists of 18 residues. V shed 2 bases and J shed 1 base, with 19 bases lying between them. Per the germline V gene, CDR1 is MNHEY and CDR2 is SMNVEV (reference sequence). CDR3 amino acids: CASSLRWGRLLGTDTQYF. As DNA, the CDR3 is TGTGCCAGCAGTTTAAGGTGGGGGCGCCTACTAGGCACAGATACGCAGTATTTT.

The V call is TRBV29-1, the J call TRBJ2-5, with TRBD2 matching 7 bases. J lost 4 bases, V lost 8 bases, and 10 bases had no gene match. This CDR3 is 13 amino acids long. Germline V gene sequence: CDR1 SQVTM, CDR2 ANQGSEA. CDR3 sequence (DNA): TGCAGCAGCGGGGCCAGCTCCGGAGAGACCCAGTACTTC. This gives the protein CSSGASSGETQYF.

The chain joins TRBV6-5 to TRBJ2-7; TRBD1 aligns across 9 bases. V shed 4 bases and J 5 bases; nucleotides not matched to a gene: 6. This CDR3 is built from 14 residues. CDR1 is MNHEY and CDR2 is SVGAGI in the germline V gene. As DNA, the CDR3 is TGTGCCAGCAGTTTTGGGACAGGGATCCACGAGCAGTACTTC. This codes for CASSFGTGIHEQYF.

The genes are TRBV6-6 and TRBJ1-6; 7 nucleotides align to TRBD1. CDR3 length: 15 residues. Germline V gene sequence: CDR1 MNHNY, CDR2 SVGAGI (reference sequence). Trimming cost V 6 bases and J 5 bases; bases outside gene matches: 7. This chain's CDR3 is CASRDGTADNSPLHF. CDR3 nucleotide sequence: TGTGCCAGCAGAGACGGGACAGCAGATAATTCACCCCTCCACTTT.

The chain recombines TRBV4-3 with TRBJ1-1; 7 nucleotides align to TRBD1. V lost 1 base and J lost 1; bases outside the gene matches: 3. Germline CDR1 is LGHNA and CDR2 is YSLEER. This CDR3 comprises 15 residues. CDR3 region: CASSQGQGRNTEAFF. CDR3 coding DNA: TGCGCCAGCAGCCAAGGACAGGGAAGGAACACTGAAGCTTTCTTT.